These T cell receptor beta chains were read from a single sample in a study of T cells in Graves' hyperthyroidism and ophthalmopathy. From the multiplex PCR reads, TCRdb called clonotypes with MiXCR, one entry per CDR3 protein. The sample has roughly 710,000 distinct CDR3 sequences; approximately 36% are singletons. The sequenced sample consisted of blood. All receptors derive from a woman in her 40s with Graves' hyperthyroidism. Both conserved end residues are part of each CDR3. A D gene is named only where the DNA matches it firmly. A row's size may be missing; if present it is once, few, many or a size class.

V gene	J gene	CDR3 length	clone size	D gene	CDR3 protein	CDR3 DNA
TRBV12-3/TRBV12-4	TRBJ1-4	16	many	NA	CASSLARTGISEKLFF	TGTGCCAGCAGTTTAGCGCGCACAGGGATTAGCGAAAAACTGTTTTTT
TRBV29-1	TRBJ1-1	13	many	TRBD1	CSALTGVDDEAFF	TGCAGCGCTCTAACAGGGGTCGATGATGAAGCTTTCTTT
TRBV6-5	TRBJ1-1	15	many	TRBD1	CASSHTDRGNTEAFF	TGTGCCAGCAGCCATACCGACAGGGGTAACACTGAAGCTTTCTTT
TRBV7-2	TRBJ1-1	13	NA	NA	CASSPREGAEAFF	TGTGCCAGCTCACCTCGGGAGGGGGCTGAAGCTTTCTTT
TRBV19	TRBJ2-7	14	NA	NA	CATKPGPRTYEQYF	TGTGCCACCAAACCGGGGCCCCGGACCTACGAGCAGTACTTC
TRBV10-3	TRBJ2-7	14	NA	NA	CASSESASRGVQYF	TGTGCCTCCAGTGAGTCGGCATCAAGGGGGGTTCAGTACTTC
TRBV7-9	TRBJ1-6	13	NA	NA	CASKSLPNSPLHF	TGTGCCAGCAAAAGTCTGCCCAATTCACCCCTCCACTTT
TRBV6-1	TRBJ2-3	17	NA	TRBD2	CASSRTEAGGYSHTQYF	TGTGCCAGCAGTCGAACGGAGGCGGGGGGATACTCTCATACGCAGTATTTT
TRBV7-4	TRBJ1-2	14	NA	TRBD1	CAGSMRTGAYGYTF	TGTGCCGGCAGCATGAGGACAGGGGCGTATGGCTACACCTTC
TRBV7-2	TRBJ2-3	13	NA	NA	CASAPRGADTQYF	TGTGCCAGCGCCCCAAGAGGCGCAGATACGCAGTATTTT
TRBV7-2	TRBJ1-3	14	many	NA	CASSWLPSGNTIYF	TGTGCCAGCAGCTGGCTGCCCTCTGGAAACACCATATATTTT
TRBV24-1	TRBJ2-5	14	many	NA	CATSEPGTQETQYF	TGTGCCACCAGTGAACCTGGGACCCAAGAGACCCAGTACTTC
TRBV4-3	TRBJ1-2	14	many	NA	CASSQDRWSYGYTF	TGCGCCAGCAGCCAAGATCGGTGGAGCTATGGCTACACCTTC
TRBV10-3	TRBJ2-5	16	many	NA	CASSRGRAPPQETQYF	TGTGCCTCCTCGCGGGGTCGGGCACCCCCACAAGAGACCCAGTACTTC
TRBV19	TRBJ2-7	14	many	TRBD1	CASSIGTGVLEQYF	TGTGCCAGTAGTATCGGGACAGGGGTCCTCGAGCAGTACTTC
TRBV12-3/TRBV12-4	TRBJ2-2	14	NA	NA	CASSFGWDTGELFF	TGTGCCAGCAGTTTTGGCTGGGATACCGGGGAGCTGTTTTTT
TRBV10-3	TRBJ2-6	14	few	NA	CAISGSREANVLTF	TGTGCCATCAGTGGAAGTCGAGAGGCCAACGTCCTGACTTTC
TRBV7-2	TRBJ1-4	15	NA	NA	CASSRSWGGNKKLFF	TGTGCCAGCAGCCGCTCATGGGGGGGGAATAAAAAACTGTTTTTT
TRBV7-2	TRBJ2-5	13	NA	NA	CASSLVLMETQYF	TGTGCCAGCAGCTTAGTCCTTATGGAGACCCAGTACTTC
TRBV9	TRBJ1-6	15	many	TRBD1	CASSVSQGEGGPLHF	TGTGCCAGCAGCGTAAGCCAGGGGGAAGGTGGACCCCTCCACTTT
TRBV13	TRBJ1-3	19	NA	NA	CASSPIGSTGDYSGNTIYF	TGTGCCAGCAGCCCCATCGGCTCGACAGGCGATTACTCTGGAAACACCATATATTTT
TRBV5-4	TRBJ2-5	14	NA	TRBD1	CASSMTGTGETQYF	TGTGCCAGCAGCATGACAGGGACGGGAGAGACCCAGTACTTC
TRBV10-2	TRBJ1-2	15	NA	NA	CASRPFDIGGYGYTF	TGTGCCAGCAGACCGTTTGACATCGGAGGCTATGGCTACACCTTC
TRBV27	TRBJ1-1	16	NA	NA	CASSLSSAARNTEAFF	TGTGCCAGCAGTTTATCGTCGGCCGCCAGGAACACTGAAGCTTTCTTT
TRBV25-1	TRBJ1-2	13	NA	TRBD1	CASSERTGVGYTF	TGTGCCAGCAGTGAAAGGACAGGGGTGGGCTACACCTTC
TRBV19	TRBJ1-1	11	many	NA	CAGTTDTEAFF	TGTGCCGGAACGACAGACACTGAAGCTTTCTTT
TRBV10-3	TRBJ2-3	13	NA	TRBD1	CAISETGEDTQYF	TGTGCCATCAGTGAGACAGGGGAGGATACGCAGTATTTT
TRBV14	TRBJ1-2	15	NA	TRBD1	CASSWVTGANYGYTF	TGTGCCAGCAGTTGGGTGACAGGGGCTAACTATGGCTACACCTTC
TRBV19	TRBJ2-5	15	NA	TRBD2	CASSIVLAGGETQYF	TGTGCCAGTAGTATTGTACTAGCGGGAGGGGAGACCCAGTACTTC
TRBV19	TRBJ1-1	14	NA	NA	CASRTTGFGTEAFF	TGTGCCAGTAGGACCACAGGGTTTGGCACTGAAGCTTTCTTT
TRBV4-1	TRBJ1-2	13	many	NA	CASSQGLGAGYTF	TGCGCCAGCAGCCAAGGTCTTGGGGCTGGCTACACCTTC
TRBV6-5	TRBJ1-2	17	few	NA	CASSYSPDSLIRHGYTF	TGTGCCAGCAGTTACAGCCCGGACAGTTTAATTCGCCACGGCTACACCTTC
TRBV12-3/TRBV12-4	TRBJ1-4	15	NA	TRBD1	CASSFPGQGDEKMFF	TGTGCCAGCAGTTTTCCCGGACAGGGCGATGAAAAAATGTTTTTT
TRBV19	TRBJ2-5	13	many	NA	CASRAGREETQYF	TGTGCCAGTAGGGCTGGCAGGGAAGAGACCCAGTACTTC
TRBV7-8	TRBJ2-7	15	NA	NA	CASSLEVASAYEQYF	TGTGCCAGCAGCTTAGAAGTCGCATCAGCCTACGAGCAGTACTTC
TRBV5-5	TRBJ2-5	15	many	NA	CASTRGGDGIGTQYF	TGTGCCAGCACGCGGGGCGGGGACGGGATTGGAACCCAGTACTTC
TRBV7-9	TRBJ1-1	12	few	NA	CASSLGTQEAFF	TGTGCCAGCAGCTTGGGGACACAAGAAGCTTTCTTT
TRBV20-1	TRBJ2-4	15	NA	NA	CSARPSPGSKNIQYF	TGCAGTGCTAGGCCCTCTCCAGGGTCCAAAAACATTCAGTACTTC
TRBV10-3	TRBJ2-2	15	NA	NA	CASSRGGDRDGELFF	TGTGCCTCCTCCCGCGGGGGGGACAGGGACGGGGAGCTGTTTTTT
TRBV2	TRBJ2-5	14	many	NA	CASSGGPSQETQYF	TGTGCCAGCAGCGGAGGACCGAGCCAAGAGACCCAGTACTTC
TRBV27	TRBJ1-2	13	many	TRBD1	CASSLRTGEGYTF	TGTGCCAGCAGTTTGAGGACAGGGGAAGGCTACACCTTC
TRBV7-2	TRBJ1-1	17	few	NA	CASSLVGSFQFNTEAFF	TGTGCCAGCAGCTTAGTGGGCAGTTTTCAATTCAACACTGAAGCTTTCTTT
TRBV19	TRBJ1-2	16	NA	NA	CASNRVLGLEGYGYTF	TGTGCCAGTAACCGGGTCTTGGGCCTGGAGGGCTATGGCTACACCTTC
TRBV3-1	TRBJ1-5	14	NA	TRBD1	CASSLQGIRQPQHF	TGTGCCAGCAGTCTACAGGGGATCCGACAGCCCCAGCATTTT
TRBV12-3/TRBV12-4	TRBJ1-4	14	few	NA	CASRGDSTAGKLFF	TGTGCCAGCAGGGGGGACTCAACGGCCGGAAAACTGTTTTTT
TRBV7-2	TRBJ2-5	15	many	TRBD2	CASRKASGEKETQYF	TGTGCCAGCAGAAAGGCTAGCGGGGAGAAAGAGACCCAGTACTTC
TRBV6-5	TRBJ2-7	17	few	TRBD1	CASRPARDRGLAYEQYF	TGTGCCAGCAGACCCGCCCGCGACAGGGGGCTTGCCTACGAGCAGTACTTC
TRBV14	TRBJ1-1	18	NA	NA	CASSPFGDVVAVNTEAFF	TGTGCCAGCAGCCCCTTCGGGGACGTCGTCGCGGTGAACACTGAAGCTTTCTTT
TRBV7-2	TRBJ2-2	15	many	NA	CASSSFDFITGELFF	TGTGCCAGCAGCTCTTTTGACTTCATCACCGGGGAGCTGTTTTTT
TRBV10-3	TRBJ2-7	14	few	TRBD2	CASSPTSRPYEQYF	TGTGCCAGCTCACCGACTAGCAGACCCTACGAGCAGTACTTC
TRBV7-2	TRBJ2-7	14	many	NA	CASSSRRESYEQYF	TGTGCCAGCAGCTCTCGACGGGAGAGCTACGAGCAGTACTTC
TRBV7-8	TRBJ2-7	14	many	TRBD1	CASTKQGSSYEQYF	TGTGCCAGCACCAAACAGGGGAGCTCCTACGAGCAGTACTTC
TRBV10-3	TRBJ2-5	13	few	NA	CATRAPPSETQYF	TGTGCCACACGCGCCCCGCCATCGGAGACCCAGTACTTC
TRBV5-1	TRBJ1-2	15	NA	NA	CASSLNGARNYGYTF	TGCGCCAGCAGCTTGAACGGGGCCCGTAACTATGGCTACACCTTC
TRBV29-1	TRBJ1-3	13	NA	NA	CSVEIVGDNTIYF	TGCAGCGTTGAAATAGTAGGGGATAACACCATATATTTT
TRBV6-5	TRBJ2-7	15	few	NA	CASSYGASSSYEQYF	TGTGCCAGCAGTTACGGCGCCTCGAGCTCCTACGAGCAGTACTTC
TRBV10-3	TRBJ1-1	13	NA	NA	CAISSGPNTEAFF	TGTGCCATCAGTTCGGGACCTAACACTGAAGCTTTCTTT
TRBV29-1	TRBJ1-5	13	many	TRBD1	CSVVRDRGQPQHF	TGCAGCGTCGTCAGGGACAGAGGTCAGCCCCAGCATTTT
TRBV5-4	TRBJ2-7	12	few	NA	CASSKGSYEQYF	TGTGCCAGCAGCAAGGGCTCCTACGAGCAGTACTTC
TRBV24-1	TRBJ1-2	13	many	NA	CATSESLGRGYTF	TGTGCCACCAGTGAATCCCTGGGACGAGGCTACACCTTC